These 8 T cell receptor beta chains originate from one sample sequenced in a study of technical replicates of blood from several donors. Here immunoSEQ multiplex PCR was the method, and the copy in TCRdb shows in-frame clones only, minus some. The repertoire holds tens of thousands of clones, with more than 90% as singletons. The specimen was T cells isolated from PBMCs. The receptors come from a human donor in good health.

The genes are TRBV6-5 and TRBJ1-1; D ambiguous. Trimming cost V 10 bases and J 4 bases, with 7 bases left between them. This CDR3 has 10 residues. Germline values: CDR1 MNHEY, CDR2 SVGAGI. CDR3 in amino acids: CATFRTEAFF. The DNA of the CDR3 is TGTGCCACCTTCCGCACTGAAGCTTTCTTT.

The V call is TRBV19, the J call TRBJ2-1, with TRBD2 matching over 11 bases. V was clipped by 7 bases and J by 6 bases; unmatched bases: 8. CDR1 LNHDA and CDR2 SQIVND come from the germline V gene (reference sequence). This CDR3 has 15 residues. CDR3 in amino acids: CASTLSGRALNEQFF. The CDR3 bases are TGTGCCAGTACCCTTAGCGGGAGGGCTCTCAATGAGCAGTTCTTC.

This clone came up once. The chain couples TRBV14 to TRBJ2-3, with unresolved D. Deletions cut 4 bases from V and 2 bases from J, with 4 bases between. Germline CDR1 and CDR2: SGHDN and FVKESK. The length of the CDR3 is 12 residues. The CDR3 reads CASSPHTDTQYF. In DNA, the CDR3 is TGTGCCAGCAGCCCACACACAGATACGCAGTATTTT.

The chain couples TRBV7-9 to TRBJ1-1; D gene ambiguous. This CDR3 contains 12 residues. Germline lookup yields CDR1 SEHNR and CDR2 FQNEAQ (reference sequence). V lost 2 bases and J lost 1, with 2 bases in between. The CDR3 protein is CASSLQNTEAFF. CDR3 nucleotide sequence: TGTGCCAGCAGCTTACAGAACACTGAAGCTTTCTTT.

The genes are TRBV7-3 and TRBJ2-1; no reliable D call. V was trimmed by 2 bases and J by 2 bases, leaving 7 bases between them. This CDR3 region has 14 residues. Per the germline V gene, CDR1 is SGHTA and CDR2 is FQGTGA. CDR3 amino acids: CASSLGPPYNEQFF. The CDR3 coding sequence is TGTGCCAGCAGCTTAGGGCCGCCCTACAATGAGCAGTTCTTC.

The rearrangement links TRBV29-1 to TRBJ2-2; D might be TRBD1 (5 bases). Trimming cost V 7 bases and J 1 base, with 13 bases left between them. The CDR3 contains 14 residues. Looked up from germline, CDR1 is SQVTM and CDR2 is ANQGSEA. CDR3 sequence reads: CSASVQGNTGELFF. CDR3 DNA: TGCAGCGCATCGGTGCAGGGGAACACCGGGGAGCTGTTTTTT.

The rearrangement links TRBV6-1 to TRBJ2-7; the D is unclear. Germline-derived CDR1 and CDR2 are MNHNS and SASEGT. V was cut by 0 bases and J by 6 bases, with 6 bases left in between. The CDR3 runs to 12 residues. CDR3 DNA sequence: TGTGCCAGCAGTGAAGCTCCCTCCGAGCAGTACTTC. As protein: CASSEAPSEQYF.

The chain uses TRBV10-3 and TRBJ2-7; 9 bases line up with TRBD2. The V segment lost 3 bases and the J segment 0 bases; nucleotides outside the gene matches: 0. The CDR3 has 14 amino acids. The germline CDR1 and CDR2 sequences are ENHRY and SYGVKD. The CDR3 region is CAISDSGSSYEQYF. CDR3 in DNA: TGTGCCATCAGTGATAGCGGGAGCTCCTACGAGCAGTACTTC.